This T cell receptor (beta chain) stems from a study of blood T cells in healthy people across ages. The study, taken as a whole, reports: Naive CD4+ cell counts and diversity both ran higher in long-lived than in aged donors.

Comments on this clonotype: Its antigen is not identified.

Combining a sample-barcoded 5' primer with a J-beta primer mix, a second PCR ran for about 6 to 12 cycles. A single record per CDR3 protein comes from TCRdb applying MiXCR to the 5' RACE reads. Here the sample spans 1.5 million to 2 million distinct CDR3 sequences, approximately 28% being singletons. This receptor was taken from a woman in her thirties in good health. Sequencing was done on a sample of blood.

The CDR3 DNA is TGTGCCAGTAGTATCATTGCAGGGGTAGAGCAGTACTTC. This gives the protein CASSIIAGVEQYF. The rearrangement uses TRBV19 and TRBJ2-5, with a possible D match to TRBD1 (6 bases). This CDR3 contains 13 residues. V lost 3 bases to trimming and J lost 11 bases, with 16 bases between them. CDR1 and CDR2 (germline): LNHDA, SQIVND (reference sequence).